What follows are 2 T cell receptor beta chains derived from one specimen sequenced in a study of CD8+CD57+ T cells in acquired aplastic anemia. All patients picked for sequencing had shown, by flow cytometry, an expansion of CD8+CD57+ cells. The template used for profiling TCR beta VDJ and CDR3 was genomic DNA. TCRdb used MiXCR to reprocess the reads, holding one entry per CDR3 protein. The table shows some 150,000 distinct CDR3 sequences, with over 55% occurring only once. Sequencing used sorted CD4+, CD8+, or CD8+CD57+ T cells (not recorded which) from PBMCs. Source of these receptors: a human donor with aplastic anemia.

This rearrangement joins TRBV24-1 to TRBJ2-1, with 10 positions matching TRBD1. The trim removed 4 bases at V and 7 bases at J, leaving 6 bases unmatched. This CDR3 is built from 15 residues. Germline-derived CDR1 and CDR2 are KGHDR and SFDVKD. CDR3 region: CATSDHRTGGNEQFF. The DNA of the CDR3 is TGTGCCACCAGTGACCATAGGACAGGGGGGAATGAGCAGTTCTTC.

V and J are TRBV20-1 and TRBJ1-1, with D possibly matching TRBD1 (6 bases). V was clipped by 3 bases and J by 1 base, with 9 bases between them. In germline, CDR1 is DFQATT, CDR2 SNEGSKA (reference sequence). The CDR3 length is 13 residues. This chain's CDR3 is CSARGQWNTEAFF. For the CDR3, the DNA is TGCAGTGCTAGGGGACAATGGAACACTGAAGCTTTCTTT.